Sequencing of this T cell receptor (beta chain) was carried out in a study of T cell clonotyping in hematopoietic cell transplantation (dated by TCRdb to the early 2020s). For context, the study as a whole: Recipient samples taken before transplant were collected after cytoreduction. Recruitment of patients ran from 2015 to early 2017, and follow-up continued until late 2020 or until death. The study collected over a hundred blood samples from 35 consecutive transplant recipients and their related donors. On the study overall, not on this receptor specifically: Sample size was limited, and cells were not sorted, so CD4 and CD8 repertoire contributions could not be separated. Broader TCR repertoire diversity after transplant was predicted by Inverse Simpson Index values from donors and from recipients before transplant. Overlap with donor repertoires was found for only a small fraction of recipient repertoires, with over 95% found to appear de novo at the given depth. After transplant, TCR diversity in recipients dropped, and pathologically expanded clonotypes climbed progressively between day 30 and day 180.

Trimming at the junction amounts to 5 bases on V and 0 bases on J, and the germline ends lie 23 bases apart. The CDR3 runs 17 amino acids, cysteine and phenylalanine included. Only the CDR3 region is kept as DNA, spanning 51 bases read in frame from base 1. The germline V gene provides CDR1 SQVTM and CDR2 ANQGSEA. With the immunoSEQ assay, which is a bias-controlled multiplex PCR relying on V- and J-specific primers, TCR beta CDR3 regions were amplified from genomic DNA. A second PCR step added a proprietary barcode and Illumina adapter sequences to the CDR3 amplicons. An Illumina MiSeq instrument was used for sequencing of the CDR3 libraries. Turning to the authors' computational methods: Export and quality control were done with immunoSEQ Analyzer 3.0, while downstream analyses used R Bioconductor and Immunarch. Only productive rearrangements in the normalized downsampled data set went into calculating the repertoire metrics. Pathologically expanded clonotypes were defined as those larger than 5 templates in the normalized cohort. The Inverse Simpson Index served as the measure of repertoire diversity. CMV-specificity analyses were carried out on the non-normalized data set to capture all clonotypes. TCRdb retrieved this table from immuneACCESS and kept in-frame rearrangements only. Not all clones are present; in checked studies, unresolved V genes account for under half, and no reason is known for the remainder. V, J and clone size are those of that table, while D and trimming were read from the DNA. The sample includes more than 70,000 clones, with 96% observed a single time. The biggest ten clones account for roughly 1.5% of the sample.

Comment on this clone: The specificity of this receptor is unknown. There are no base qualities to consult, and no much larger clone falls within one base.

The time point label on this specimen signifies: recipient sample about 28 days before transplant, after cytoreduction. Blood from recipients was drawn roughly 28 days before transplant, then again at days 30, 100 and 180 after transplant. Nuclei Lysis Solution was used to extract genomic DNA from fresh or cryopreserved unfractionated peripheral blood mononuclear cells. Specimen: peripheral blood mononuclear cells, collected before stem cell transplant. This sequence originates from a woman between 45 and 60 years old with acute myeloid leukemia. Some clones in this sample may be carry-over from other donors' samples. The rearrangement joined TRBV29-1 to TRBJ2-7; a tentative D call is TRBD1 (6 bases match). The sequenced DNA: TGCAGCGTTAAAGGTCGACCGTTGGGGGACAACTCCTACGAGCAGTACTTC. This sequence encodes CSVKGRPLGDNSYEQYF.